A selection of T cell receptor beta chains follows, all from one sample in a study of persistence of HIV-infected CD4 T cells. The method was immunoSEQ multiplex PCR; TCRdb's version includes in-frame clones alone and lacks a portion of them. The sample carries about 33,000 clones, 82% recorded once. Their target antigens are unknown. Specimen: cultured CD4+ T cells from PBMCs, collected from a patient who received antiretroviral therapy. The receptors stem from an adult with HIV. The donor label of this sample is uncertain. The conserved cysteine and the conserved F or W are not part of the CDR3 here. The order of the fields is V gene, J gene, CDR3 protein.

v_gene: TRBV6-5
j_gene: TRBJ1-1
CDR3aa: ASLLTEAF

v_gene: TRBV4-1
j_gene: TRBJ2-5
CDR3aa: ASSHTASGGVWETQY

v_gene: TRBV6-1
j_gene: TRBJ1-5
CDR3aa: ASSEILGNQPQH

v_gene: TRBV5-1
j_gene: TRBJ2-2
CDR3aa: ASRLGQGWSRINTGELF

v_gene: TRBV5-1
j_gene: TRBJ1-1
CDR3aa: ASSLPQTGSNTEAF

v_gene: TRBV6-2/TRBV6-3
j_gene: TRBJ2-3
CDR3aa: ASSSPREYGSGSTDTQY

v_gene: TRBV6-5
j_gene: TRBJ2-3
CDR3aa: ASTQGTDTQY

v_gene: TRBV5-1
j_gene: TRBJ1-5
CDR3aa: ASSLDRGQPQH

v_gene: TRBV12-3/TRBV12-4
j_gene: TRBJ2-3
CDR3aa: ASSSPGQGTQY

v_gene: TRBV14
j_gene: TRBJ1-1
CDR3aa: ASSQEFGGYTETF

v_gene: TRBV14
j_gene: TRBJ2-1
CDR3aa: ASSQAGTSVNEQF

v_gene: TRBV19
j_gene: TRBJ2-3
CDR3aa: ASSTHQGTDTQY

v_gene: TRBV5-1
j_gene: TRBJ2-2
CDR3aa: ASSFATDTGELF

v_gene: TRBV7-2
j_gene: TRBJ1-1
CDR3aa: ASSPLIGMNTEAF

v_gene: TRBV12-3/TRBV12-4
j_gene: TRBJ1-5
CDR3aa: ASSQGAYQPQH

v_gene: TRBV24-1
j_gene: TRBJ1-5
CDR3aa: ATSDGWQGAGEQPQH

v_gene: TRBV7-8
j_gene: TRBJ2-3
CDR3aa: ASSLAKGISTDTQY

v_gene: TRBV19
j_gene: TRBJ2-5
CDR3aa: ASRTGGGETQY

v_gene: TRBV18
j_gene: TRBJ2-3
CDR3aa: ASRDTDTQY

v_gene: TRBV27
j_gene: TRBJ2-6
CDR3aa: ASSHRDPQLGPGANVLT

v_gene: TRBV4-2
j_gene: TRBJ1-4
CDR3aa: ASSQVWDIDEKLF

v_gene: TRBV7-9
j_gene: TRBJ1-1
CDR3aa: ASSFPLGVNTEAF

v_gene: TRBV5-1
j_gene: TRBJ1-4
CDR3aa: ASSLGGGREKLF

v_gene: TRBV7-9
j_gene: TRBJ2-1
CDR3aa: ASSSQGGRMTQF

v_gene: TRBV2
j_gene: TRBJ1-5
CDR3aa: ASAGHRDQPQH

v_gene: TRBV6-6
j_gene: TRBJ1-5
CDR3aa: ASSYGRLQPQH

v_gene: TRBV30
j_gene: TRBJ1-3
CDR3aa: AWSGPGHPSGNTIY

v_gene: TRBV7-2
j_gene: TRBJ2-1
CDR3aa: ASSLTGSSGVNYNEQF

v_gene: TRBV2
j_gene: TRBJ1-5
CDR3aa: ASSERGTSNQPQH

v_gene: TRBV6-2/TRBV6-3
j_gene: TRBJ2-2
CDR3aa: ASSYGPPRRDTGELF

v_gene: TRBV5-1
j_gene: TRBJ1-1
CDR3aa: ASSWGQENTEAF

v_gene: TRBV10-3
j_gene: TRBJ1-2
CDR3aa: ATGRGTNYGYT

v_gene: TRBV5-1
j_gene: TRBJ1-1
CDR3aa: ASSLRFQGNTEAF

v_gene: TRBV5-1
j_gene: TRBJ2-2
CDR3aa: ASSLDRANTGELF

v_gene: TRBV6-5
j_gene: TRBJ2-7
CDR3aa: AALGRTSYEQY

v_gene: TRBV6-5
j_gene: TRBJ1-4
CDR3aa: ASSYPTGAEKLF

v_gene: TRBV12-5
j_gene: TRBJ2-7
CDR3aa: ASVFEGAEQY

v_gene: TRBV7-2
j_gene: TRBJ1-5
CDR3aa: ASSFSGSNQPQH

v_gene: TRBV19
j_gene: TRBJ1-1
CDR3aa: ASRGGRADTEAF

v_gene: TRBV5-1
j_gene: TRBJ2-5
CDR3aa: ASSRKESGGSETQY

v_gene: TRBV6-6
j_gene: TRBJ2-5
CDR3aa: ASSYGLTGGQETQY

v_gene: TRBV10-3
j_gene: TRBJ2-3
CDR3aa: AISKSGTSTDTQY

v_gene: TRBV5-1
j_gene: TRBJ2-3
CDR3aa: ASSVATDSTDTQY